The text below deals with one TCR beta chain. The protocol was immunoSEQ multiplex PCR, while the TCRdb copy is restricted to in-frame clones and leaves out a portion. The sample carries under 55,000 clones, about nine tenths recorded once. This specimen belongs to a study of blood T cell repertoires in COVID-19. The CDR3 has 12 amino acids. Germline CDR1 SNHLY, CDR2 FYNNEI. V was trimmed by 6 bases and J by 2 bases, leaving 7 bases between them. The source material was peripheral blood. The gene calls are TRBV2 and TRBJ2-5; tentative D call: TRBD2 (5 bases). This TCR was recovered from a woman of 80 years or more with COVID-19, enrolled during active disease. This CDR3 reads CASSGDQETQYF. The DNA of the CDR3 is TGTGCCAGCAGCGGGGATCAAGAGACCCAGTACTTC.